The count of the clone carrying this T cell receptor (beta chain) is one. These data come from a study of cytomegalovirus exposure and HLA in healthy donors. Across the study: Earlier, about 180 million T cells were analyzed, and 95 million to 140 million unique TCR beta sequences were found among them.

The PCR used 60 Vbeta and 13 Jbeta primers. Data came from immunoSEQ multiplex PCR; TCRdb stores just in-frame clones and leaves some out. The sample has around 100,000 clones; 74% are singletons. The CDR3 covers 16 residues. Germline CDR1 reads SGDLS; CDR2 reads YYNGEE. Unmatched junction bases numbered 3, after V lost 0 bases and J lost 4 bases. The V call is TRBV9, the J call TRBJ2-1, with 11 bases lining up with TRBD2. This TCR came from a middle-aged man in good health and CMV-seropositive. Sequencing input: PBMCs. Written as DNA, the CDR3 is TGTGCCAGCAGCGTAGCTAGCGGGAGGTATTACAATGAGCAGTTCTTC. It codes for CASSVASGRYYNEQFF. The full variable domain, its missing parts supplied by reference TRBV9 and TRBJ2-1, is DSGVTQTPKHLITATGQRVTLRCSPRSGDLSVYWYQQSLDQGLQFLIQYYNGEERAKGNILERFSAQQFPDLHSELNLSSLELGDSALYFCASSVASGRYYNEQFFGPGTRLTVL.